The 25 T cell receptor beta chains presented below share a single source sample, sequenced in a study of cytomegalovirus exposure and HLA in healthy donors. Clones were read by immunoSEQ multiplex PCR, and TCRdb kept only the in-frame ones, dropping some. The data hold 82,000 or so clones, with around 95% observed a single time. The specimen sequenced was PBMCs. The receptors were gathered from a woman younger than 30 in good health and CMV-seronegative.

The DNA for the CDR3 is TGCAGCGTTGTCGGGCGGGGGACCTACGAGCAGTACTTC. Translated: CSVVGRGTYEQYF. This chain links TRBV29-1 with TRBJ2-7; TRBD2 agrees at 7 bases. The CDR3 has 13 residues. Per germline, CDR1 SQVTM and CDR2 ANQGSEA. With V trimmed by 4 bases and J by 2 bases, 5 bases remained unmatched.

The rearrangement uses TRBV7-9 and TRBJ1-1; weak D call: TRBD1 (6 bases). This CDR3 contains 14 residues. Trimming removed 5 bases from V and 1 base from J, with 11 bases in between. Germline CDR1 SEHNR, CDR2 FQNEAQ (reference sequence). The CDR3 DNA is TGTGCCAGCAGCCGACGACAGGCGAACACTGAAGCTTTCTTT. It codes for CASSRRQANTEAFF.

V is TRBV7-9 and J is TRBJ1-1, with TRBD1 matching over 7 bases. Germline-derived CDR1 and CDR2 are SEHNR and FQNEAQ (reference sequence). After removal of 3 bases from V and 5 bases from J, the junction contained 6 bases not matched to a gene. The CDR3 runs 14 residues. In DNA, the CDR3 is TGTGCCAGCAGCTTGGACAGGAGGGTTACTGAAGCTTTCTTT. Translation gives CASSLDRRVTEAFF.

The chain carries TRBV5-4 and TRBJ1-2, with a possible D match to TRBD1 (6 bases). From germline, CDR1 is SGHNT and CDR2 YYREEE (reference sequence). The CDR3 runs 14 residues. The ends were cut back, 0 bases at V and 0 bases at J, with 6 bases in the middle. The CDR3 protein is CASSLGTANYGYTF. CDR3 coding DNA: TGTGCCAGCAGCTTGGGGACAGCTAACTATGGCTACACCTTC.

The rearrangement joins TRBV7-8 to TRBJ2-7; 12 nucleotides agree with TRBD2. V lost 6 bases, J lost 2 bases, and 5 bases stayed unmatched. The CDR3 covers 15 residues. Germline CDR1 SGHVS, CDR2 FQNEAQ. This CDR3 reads CASSRRLAGAYEQYF. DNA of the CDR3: TGTGCCAGCAGTCGTCGACTAGCGGGAGCCTACGAGCAGTACTTC.

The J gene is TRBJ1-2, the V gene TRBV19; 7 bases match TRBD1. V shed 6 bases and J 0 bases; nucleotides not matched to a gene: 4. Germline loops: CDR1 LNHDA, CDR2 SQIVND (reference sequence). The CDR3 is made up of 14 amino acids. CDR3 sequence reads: CASSGQAANYGYTF. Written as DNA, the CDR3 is TGTGCCAGTAGCGGACAGGCAGCTAACTATGGCTACACCTTC.

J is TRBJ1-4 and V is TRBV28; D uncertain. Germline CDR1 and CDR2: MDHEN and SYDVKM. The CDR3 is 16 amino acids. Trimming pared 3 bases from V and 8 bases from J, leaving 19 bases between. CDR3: CASSFMVWAGREKLFF. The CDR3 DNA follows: TGTGCCAGCAGTTTTATGGTTTGGGCAGGAAGAGAAAAACTGTTTTTT. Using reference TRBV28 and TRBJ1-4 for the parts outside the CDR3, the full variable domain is DVKVTQSSRYLVKRTGEKVFLECVQDMDHENMFWYRQDPGLGLRLIYFSYDVKMKEKGDIPEGYSVSREKKERFSLILESASTNQTSMYLCASSFMVWAGREKLFFGSGTQLSVL.

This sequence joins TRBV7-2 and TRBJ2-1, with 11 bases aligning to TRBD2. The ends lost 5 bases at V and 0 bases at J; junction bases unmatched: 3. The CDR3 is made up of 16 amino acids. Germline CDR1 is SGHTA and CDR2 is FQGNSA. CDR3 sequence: CASSPTSGSSYNEQFF. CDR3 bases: TGTGCCAGCAGCCCTACTAGCGGGAGCTCCTACAATGAGCAGTTCTTC.

The CDR3 nucleotides are TGTGCCAGCAGTGAATTTTTGGGCACGGAGAACACTGAAGCTTTCTTT. Residues: CASSEFLGTENTEAFF. This rearrangement joins TRBV2 to TRBJ1-1; D unresolved. The CDR3 is made up of 16 amino acids. CDR1 and CDR2 from the germline V gene are SNHLY and FYNNEI. V lost 2 bases and J 1 base, leaving 14 bases between the germline ends.

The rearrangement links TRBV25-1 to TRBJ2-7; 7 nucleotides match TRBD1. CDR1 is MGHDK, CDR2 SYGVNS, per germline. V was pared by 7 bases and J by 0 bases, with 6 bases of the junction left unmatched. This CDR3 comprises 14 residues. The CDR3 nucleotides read TGTGCCAGCACCACCGGGACAGCCTCCTACGAGCAGTACTTC. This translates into CASTTGTASYEQYF.

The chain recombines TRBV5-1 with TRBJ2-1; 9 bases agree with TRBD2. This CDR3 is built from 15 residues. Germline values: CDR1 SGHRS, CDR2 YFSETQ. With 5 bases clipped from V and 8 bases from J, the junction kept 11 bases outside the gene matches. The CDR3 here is CASSRGAGGSDEQFF. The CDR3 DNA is TGCGCCAGCAGTCGCGGGGCGGGGGGGTCCGATGAGCAGTTCTTC. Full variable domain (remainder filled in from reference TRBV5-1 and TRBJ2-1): KAGVTQTPRYLIKTRGQQVTLSCSPISGHRSVSWYQQTPGQGLQFLFEYFSETQRNKGNFPGRFSGRQFSNSRSEMNVSTLELGDSALYLCASSRGAGGSDEQFFGPGTRLTVL.

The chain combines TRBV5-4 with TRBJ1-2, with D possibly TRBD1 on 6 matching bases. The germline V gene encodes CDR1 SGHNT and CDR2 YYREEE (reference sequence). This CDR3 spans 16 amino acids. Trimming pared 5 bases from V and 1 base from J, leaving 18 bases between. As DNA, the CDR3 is TGTGCCAGCAGAGTACAGCACAGGGTGATTAACTATGGCTACACCTTC. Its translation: CASRVQHRVINYGYTF.

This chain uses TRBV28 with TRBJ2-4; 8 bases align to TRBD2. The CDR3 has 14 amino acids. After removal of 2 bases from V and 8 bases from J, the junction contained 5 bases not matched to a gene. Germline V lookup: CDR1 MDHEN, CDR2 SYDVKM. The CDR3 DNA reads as TGTGCCAGCAGTTTAGGGACTAGTGGGCACATTCAGTACTTC. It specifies CASSLGTSGHIQYF.

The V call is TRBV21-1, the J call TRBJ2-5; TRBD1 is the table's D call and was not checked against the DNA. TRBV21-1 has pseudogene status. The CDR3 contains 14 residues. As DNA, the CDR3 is TGTGCCAGCAGCCCCCAGGGGTGGCAAGAGACCCAGTACTTC. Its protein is CASSPQGWQETQYF.

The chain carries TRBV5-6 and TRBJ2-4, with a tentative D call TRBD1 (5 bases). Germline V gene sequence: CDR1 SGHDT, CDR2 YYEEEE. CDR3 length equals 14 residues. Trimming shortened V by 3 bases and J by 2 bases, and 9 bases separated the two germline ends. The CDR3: CASSWPGSKNIQYF. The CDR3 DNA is TGTGCCAGCAGCTGGCCAGGGTCCAAAAACATTCAGTACTTC.

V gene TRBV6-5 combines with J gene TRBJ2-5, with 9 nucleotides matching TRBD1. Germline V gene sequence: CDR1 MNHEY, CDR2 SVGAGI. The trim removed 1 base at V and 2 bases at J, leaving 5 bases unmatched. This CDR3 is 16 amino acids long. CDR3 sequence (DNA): TGTGCCAGCAGTTACTTCCGGGACAGGGCTCAAGAGACCCAGTACTTC. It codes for CASSYFRDRAQETQYF.

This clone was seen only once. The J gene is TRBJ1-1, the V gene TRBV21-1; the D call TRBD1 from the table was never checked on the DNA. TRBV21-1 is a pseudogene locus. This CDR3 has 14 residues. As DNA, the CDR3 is TGTGCCAGCAGCGCCGGACAGGGCGCCTGCCTGGCTTTCTTT. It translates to CASSAGQGACLAFF.

CDR3 in DNA: TGTGCCAGCAGTGGAATTTGGGGGGTAGAGACCCAGTACTTC. Translated: CASSGIWGVETQYF. The chain links TRBV6-5 to TRBJ2-5, with D possibly being TRBD2 (6 bases). CDR1 MNHEY and CDR2 SVGAGI come from the germline V gene. V was cut by 5 bases and J by 4 bases, with 14 bases left in between. This CDR3 spans 14 amino acids.

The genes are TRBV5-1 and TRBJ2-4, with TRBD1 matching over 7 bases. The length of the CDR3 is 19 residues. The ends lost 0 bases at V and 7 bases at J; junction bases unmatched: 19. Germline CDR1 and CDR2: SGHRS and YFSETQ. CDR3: CASSLGPPDRQSGGNIQYF. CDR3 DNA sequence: TGCGCCAGCAGCTTGGGGCCCCCGGACAGGCAGTCTGGCGGGAACATTCAGTACTTC.

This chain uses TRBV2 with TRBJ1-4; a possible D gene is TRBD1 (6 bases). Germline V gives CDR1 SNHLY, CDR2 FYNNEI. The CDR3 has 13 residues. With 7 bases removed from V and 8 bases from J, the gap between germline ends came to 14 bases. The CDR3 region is CASMRGGTEKLFF. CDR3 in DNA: TGTGCCAGCATGCGGGGGGGCACGGAAAAACTGTTTTTT. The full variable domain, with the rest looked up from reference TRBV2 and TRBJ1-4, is EPEVTQTPSHQVTQMGQEVILRCVPISNHLYFYWYRQILGQKVEFLVSFYNNEISEKSEIFDDQFSVERPDGSNFTLKIRSTKLEDSAMYFCASMRGGTEKLFFGSGTQLSVL.

In DNA, the CDR3 is TGTGCCAGCTCGACAGGGGGGTTAGACTATGGCTACACCTTC. This encodes CASSTGGLDYGYTF. The chain has TRBV19 and TRBJ1-2, with TRBD1 identical over 9 bases. Unmatched junction bases numbered 8, after V lost 9 bases and J lost 3 bases. This CDR3 region has 14 residues. Germline CDR1 LNHDA, CDR2 SQIVND (reference sequence).

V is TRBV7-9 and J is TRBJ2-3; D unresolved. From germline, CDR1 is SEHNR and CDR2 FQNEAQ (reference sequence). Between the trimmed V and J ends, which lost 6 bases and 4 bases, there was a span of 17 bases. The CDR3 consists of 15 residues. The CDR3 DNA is TGTGCCAGCAGACCTCGTGGCCTTCAGGCAGATACGCAGTATTTT. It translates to CASRPRGLQADTQYF.

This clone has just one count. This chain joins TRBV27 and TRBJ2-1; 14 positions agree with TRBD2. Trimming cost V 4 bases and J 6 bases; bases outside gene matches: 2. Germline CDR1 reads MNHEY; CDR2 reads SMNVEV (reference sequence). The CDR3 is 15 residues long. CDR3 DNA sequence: TGTGCCAGCAGTTCGGGGACTAGCGGGAGCAATGAGCAGTTCTTC. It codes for CASSSGTSGSNEQFF.

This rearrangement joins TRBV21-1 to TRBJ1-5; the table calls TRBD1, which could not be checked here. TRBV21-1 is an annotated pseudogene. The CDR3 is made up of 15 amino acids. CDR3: CASSPRDQGHQPQHF. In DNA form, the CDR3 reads TGTGCCAGCAGCCCGCGCGATCAGGGCCATCAGCCCCAGCATTTT.

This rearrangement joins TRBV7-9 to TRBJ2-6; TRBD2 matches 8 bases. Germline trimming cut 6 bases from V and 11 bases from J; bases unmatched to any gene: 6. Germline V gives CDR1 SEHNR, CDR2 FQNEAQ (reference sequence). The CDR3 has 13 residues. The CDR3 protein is CASSSGGGYVLTF. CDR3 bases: TGTGCCAGCAGTTCGGGAGGGGGGTACGTCCTGACTTTC.